The 26 T cell receptor beta chains in this list originate from one sample, sequenced in a study of regulatory T cells in long-lasting Graves disease. Arm-PCR with iRepertoire HTBI primers amplified the CDR3 regions for these TCR beta libraries. TCRdb ran MiXCR on the multiplex PCR reads and lists one entry per CDR3 protein. In the table there are 600,000 to 650,000 distinct CDR3 sequences, roughly 15% of which are singletons. Time point here: newly diagnosed GD, antithyroid drugs for less than 3 months. From RNA extracted from PBMCs, the TCR library was made. These sequences were also reported in another study, on T cells in Graves' hyperthyroidism and ophthalmopathy.

The sample here was peripheral blood mononuclear cells (PBMCs), taken at new diagnosis, from a patient treated with antithyroid drugs. The receptor source for this set is a woman aged 25 to 39 with Graves disease.

This clonotype came up many times. The chain links TRBV27 to TRBJ2-3, with D possibly matching TRBD2 (6 bases). Germline V gene lookup returns CDR1 MNHEY and CDR2 SMNVEV (reference sequence). V was trimmed by 2 bases and J by 0 bases, leaving 15 bases between them. CDR3 length: 17 amino acids. In DNA form, the CDR3 reads TGTGCCAGCAGTTTAACGGGAGAAAGGGTTAGCACAGATACGCAGTATTTT. Translation gives CASSLTGERVSTDTQYF.

This clonotype showed up just a few times. The chain uses TRBV7-2 and TRBJ1-2; D uncertain. Trimming removed 7 bases from V and 2 bases from J, with 11 bases in between. Germline CDR1 is SGHTA and CDR2 is FQGNSA. The CDR3 has 13 residues. For the CDR3, the DNA is TGTGCCAGCATCCTTTCGCGAAACTATGGCTACACCTTC. Translation: CASILSRNYGYTF.

The sample holds a few counts of this clonotype. This chain links TRBV19 with TRBJ1-6; a weak D match, TRBD1 (6 bases). Trimming shortened V by 3 bases and J by 7 bases, and 10 bases separated the two germline ends. Per the germline V gene, CDR1 is LNHDA and CDR2 is SQIVND (reference sequence). The CDR3 loop spans 14 amino acids. This chain's CDR3 is CASSISGANSPLHF. DNA for the CDR3: TGTGCCAGTAGTATCTCGGGGGCGAATTCACCCCTCCACTTT. Based on the CDR3 plus reference TRBV19 and TRBJ1-6, the full variable domain is DGGITQSPKYLFRKEGQNVTLSCEQNLNHDAMYWYRQDPGQGLRLIYYSQIVNDFQKGDIAEGYSVSREKKESFPLTVTSAQKNPTAFYLCASSISGANSPLHFGNGTRLTVT.

The chain employs TRBV9 and TRBJ1-6; no clear D gene. Germline V gene data show CDR1 as SGDLS and CDR2 as YYNGEE. Trimming left V 4 bases short and J 0 bases short, with 14 bases between. The CDR3 extends over 17 amino acids. Written as DNA, the CDR3 is TGTGCCAGCAGCCTTTCTATAGTGAGCTCCTATAATTCACCCCTCCACTTT. Amino acids: CASSLSIVSSYNSPLHF.

A few counts support this clonotype. The chain combines TRBV5-6 with TRBJ1-2; weak D call: TRBD1 (6 bases). This CDR3 region has 14 residues. V shed 5 bases and J shed 5 bases, with 16 bases lying between them. Germline CDR1 SGHDT, CDR2 YYEEEE. CDR3 coding DNA: TGTGCCAGCAGTTCCGGGACACTCGCTTATGGCTACACCTTC. Translated: CASSSGTLAYGYTF. Full variable domain (remainder filled in from reference TRBV5-6 and TRBJ1-2): DAGVTQSPTHLIKTRGQQVTLRCSPKSGHDTVSWYQQALGQGPQFIFQYYEEEERQRGNFPDRFSGHQFPNYSSELNVNALLLGDSALYLCASSSGTLAYGYTFGSGTRLTVV.

This clonotype was seen at least ten times. V is TRBV2 and J is TRBJ2-2; D uncertain. V was shortened by 4 bases and J by 1 base, with 10 bases between the two germline ends. The CDR3 sequence is 15 residues long. CDR1 is SNHLY and CDR2 is FYNNEI in the germline V gene. This CDR3 is CASSGQPVNTGELFF. Written as DNA, the CDR3 is TGTGCCAGCAGTGGGCAGCCGGTGAACACCGGGGAGCTGTTTTTT. The full variable domain, in which reference TRBV2 and TRBJ2-2 provide the parts outside the CDR3, is EPEVTQTPSHQVTQMGQEVILRCVPISNHLYFYWYRQILGQKVEFLVSFYNNEISEKSEIFDDQFSVERPDGSNFTLKIRSTKLEDSAMYFCASSGQPVNTGELFFGEGSRLTVL.

This clonotype was observed at least ten times. The chain uses TRBV28 and TRBJ1-1; D gene uncertain. Germline V gene lookup returns CDR1 MDHEN and CDR2 SYDVKM. The CDR3 extends over 11 amino acids. V lost 5 bases to trimming and J lost 7 bases, with 8 bases between them. CDR3 sequence (DNA): TGTGCCAGCAGTCACTCCCTTGAAGCTTTCTTT. As protein: CASSHSLEAFF.

This clonotype was recorded many times. J is TRBJ2-1 and V is TRBV12-3 or TRBV12-4, with D perhaps matching TRBD1 or TRBD2 (7 bases each). With 10 bases removed from V and 8 bases from J, the gap between germline ends came to 15 bases. The CDR3 sequence is 12 residues long. CDR3 protein: CATRGGWDEQFF. CDR3 in DNA: TGTGCCACCAGGGGGGGGTGGGATGAGCAGTTCTTC.

Many counts were recorded for this clonotype. V is TRBV12-3 or TRBV12-4 and J is TRBJ1-1; D is unresolved. The germline V and J ends were trimmed by 7 bases and 1 base, with 10 bases remaining between them. There are 13 residues in the CDR3. The DNA of the CDR3 is TGTGCCAGCACCCCCTTGGGGAACACTGAAGCTTTCTTT. The encoded protein is CASTPLGNTEAFF.

This clonotype came up many times. The J gene is TRBJ2-7, the V gene TRBV28; TRBD2 matches at 12 bases. The ends lost 2 bases at V and 2 bases at J; junction bases unmatched: 4. This CDR3 has 16 amino acids. Germline V gene sequence: CDR1 MDHEN, CDR2 SYDVKM. DNA of the CDR3: TGTGCCAGCAGTTTACCCGGGACTAGCGGGCCCTACGAGCAGTACTTC. It translates to CASSLPGTSGPYEQYF. The full variable domain, completed using reference TRBV28 and TRBJ2-7, is DVKVTQSSRYLVKRTGEKVFLECVQDMDHENMFWYRQDPGLGLRLIYFSYDVKMKEKGDIPEGYSVSREKKERFSLILESASTNQTSMYLCASSLPGTSGPYEQYFGPGTRLTVT.

This clonotype was observed many times. V usage is TRBV28 and J usage is TRBJ2-7; 7 bases match TRBD1. V was pared by 6 bases and J by 6 bases, with 8 bases of the junction left unmatched. The CDR3 runs 13 residues. Germline V gene sequence: CDR1 MDHEN, CDR2 SYDVKM. CDR3: CASRPTGTREQYF. The CDR3 DNA follows: TGTGCCAGCAGACCGACAGGGACCCGCGAGCAGTACTTC.

Turning to this clonotype: An end of the junction differs from the germline gene, which may be a read error. This sequence joins TRBV3-1 and TRBJ2-1; 14 positions agree with TRBD2. The germline V gene has CDR1 LGHDT and CDR2 YNNKEL (reference sequence). CDR3 size: 16 residues. This CDR3 reads CASGQVGTSGRNEQFF. CDR3 coding DNA: TGTGCCAGCGGCCAAGTTGGGACTAGCGGGAGAAATGAGCAGTTCTTC.

At least ten counts were recorded for this clonotype. The CDR3 protein is CASSFHQGNSLQETQYF. DNA of the CDR3: TGTGCCAGCAGTTTTCATCAGGGAAACTCCCTTCAAGAGACCCAGTACTTC. This chain connects TRBV12-3 or TRBV12-4 to TRBJ2-5; tentative D call: TRBD1 (5 bases). The CDR3 is 17 residues long. Trimming left V 3 bases short and J 2 bases short, with 19 bases between.

The genes are TRBV10-3 and TRBJ2-7; D is uncertain. The CDR3 spans 13 residues. V lost 1 base, J lost 5 bases, and 9 bases lay in between. Germline loops: CDR1 ENHRY, CDR2 SYGVKD. CDR3 nucleotide sequence: TGTGCCATCAGTGAGTTCGTGTCCGACGAGCAGTACTTC. It codes for CAISEFVSDEQYF.

This clonotype showed up many times. The CDR3: CSAPDSYEQYF. The CDR3 region has the DNA TGCAGTGCCCCGGACAGCTACGAGCAGTACTTC. The V gene is TRBV20-1, the J gene TRBJ2-7; maybe TRBD1 (6 bases). V lost 6 bases and J lost 3, with 9 bases in between. Germline assignment: CDR1 DFQATT and CDR2 SNEGSKA (reference sequence). This CDR3 is built from 11 residues.

This clonotype was seen only a few times. Possible read error: a much larger clone is one base away. The rearrangement joins TRBV2 to TRBJ1-2, with TRBD1 identical over 7 bases. Germline CDR1 reads SNHLY; CDR2 reads FYNNEI. The CDR3 has 13 amino acids. Unmatched junction bases numbered 11, after V lost 10 bases and J lost 6 bases. CDR3 nucleotides: TGTGCCAACACCAGGACAGGAGCCGATGGCTACACCTTC. It yields the protein CANTRTGADGYTF.

This chain connects TRBV19 to TRBJ2-7; 8 bases fit TRBD2. The V gene's germline CDR1 is LNHDA and CDR2 SQIVND (reference sequence). V lost 5 bases and J lost 5; bases outside the gene matches: 5. The CDR3 extends over 13 amino acids. CDR3 DNA sequence: TGTGCCAGTAGTTTACGGGAGGGGAACGAGCAGTACTTC. Protein product: CASSLREGNEQYF.

This clonotype occurred a few times. The chain combines TRBV6-1 with TRBJ1-4, with TRBD1 matching over 7 bases. Trimming at V came to 2 bases and at J to 5 bases, leaving 5 bases not matched to a gene. CDR3 length equals 15 residues. CDR1 and CDR2 (germline): MNHNS, SASEGT. This chain's CDR3 is CASSEFWDRNEKLFF. The CDR3 coding sequence is TGTGCCAGCAGTGAATTTTGGGACAGAAATGAAAAACTGTTTTTT.

This rearrangement joins TRBV2 to TRBJ1-6; D call uncertain. V was cut by 8 bases and J by 6 bases, with 11 bases left in between. The CDR3 has 13 residues. Looked up from germline, CDR1 is SNHLY and CDR2 is FYNNEI. The CDR3 bases are TGTGCCAGCGCCCGAGGCTTTAATTCACCCCTCCACTTT. Protein: CASARGFNSPLHF.

The J gene is TRBJ2-5, the V gene TRBV6-5; no clear D. Trimming shortened V by 0 bases and J by 5 bases, and 7 bases separated the two germline ends. The CDR3 spans 13 residues. The germline CDR1 and CDR2 sequences are MNHEY and SVGAGI. CDR3 DNA: TGTGCCAGCAGTTACTCGATCCTCGAGACCCAGTACTTC. Amino acid sequence: CASSYSILETQYF.

The sample holds a few counts of this clonotype. In nucleotides, the CDR3 is TGTGCCACCGGGGGAGAGGGGAGCCCTCAGCCCCAGCATTTT. It is translated as CATGGEGSPQPQHF. The chain is built from TRBV24-1 and TRBJ1-5; perhaps TRBD1 as D (5 bases). The germline V gene has CDR1 KGHDR and CDR2 SFDVKD. V dropped 9 bases and J dropped 6 bases, with 17 bases sitting between them. The CDR3 runs 14 residues.

This clonotype was detected a few times. The chain employs TRBV6-2 or TRBV6-3 and TRBJ2-1, with 7 bases fitting TRBD2. Per the germline V gene, CDR1 is MNHEY and CDR2 is SVGEGT. V was pared by 6 bases and J by 1 base, with 6 bases of the junction left unmatched. The length of the CDR3 is 15 residues. The CDR3 protein is CASRLARGSYNEQFF. The DNA for the CDR3 is TGTGCCAGCAGACTAGCGAGAGGATCCTACAATGAGCAGTTCTTC.

This clonotype showed up many times. This chain joins TRBV28 and TRBJ2-6; D remains unclear. The CDR3 spans 24 residues. Germline V CDR1 and CDR2: MDHEN, SYDVKM. The CDR3 sequence: CVSRDTFWNEQFPGLCSGANVLTF. The CDR3 DNA follows: TGTGTCTCCAGAGATACCTTTTGGAATGAGCAGTTCCCCGGGCTGTGCTCTGGGGCCAACGTCCTGACTTTC.

To note about this clonotype: This may be a read error: a much more frequent sequence differs by one nucleotide. The chain uses TRBV5-1 and TRBJ1-5, with TRBD1 matching over 8 bases. Germline V gene data show CDR1 as SGHRS and CDR2 as YFSETQ. This CDR3 spans 13 amino acids. V gave up 3 bases and J gave up 15 bases; unmatched junction bases: 11. CDR3 amino acids: CASSWTGQGEGHF. CDR3 in DNA: TGCGCCAGCAGCTGGACAGGACAGGGAGAAGGGCATTTT.

This clonotype was counted ten times or more. This sequence joins TRBV12-3 or TRBV12-4 and TRBJ1-5, with 8 bases aligning to TRBD1. V was clipped by 5 bases and J by 2 bases; unmatched bases: 8. This CDR3 has 16 amino acids. CDR3 sequence reads: CASSNQGASGNQPQHF. The CDR3 coding sequence is TGTGCCAGCAGTAACCAGGGGGCGTCGGGCAATCAGCCCCAGCATTTT.

The V and J genes are TRBV11-2 and TRBJ2-1; possibly TRBD2 for D (6 bases). This CDR3 region has 17 residues. Per germline, CDR1 SGHAT and CDR2 FQNNGV. Trimming pared 0 bases from V and 2 bases from J, leaving 14 bases between. CDR3 sequence reads: CASSLEEGVNPYNEQFF. For the CDR3, the DNA is TGTGCCAGCAGCTTAGAGGAGGGAGTCAACCCCTACAATGAGCAGTTCTTC. The full variable domain, in which reference TRBV11-2 and TRBJ2-1 provide the parts outside the CDR3, is EAGVAQSPRYKIIEKRQSVAFWCNPISGHATLYWYQQILGQGPKLLIQFQNNGVVDDSQLPKDRFSAERLKGVDSTLKIQPAKLEDSAVYLCASSLEEGVNPYNEQFFGPGTRLTVL.